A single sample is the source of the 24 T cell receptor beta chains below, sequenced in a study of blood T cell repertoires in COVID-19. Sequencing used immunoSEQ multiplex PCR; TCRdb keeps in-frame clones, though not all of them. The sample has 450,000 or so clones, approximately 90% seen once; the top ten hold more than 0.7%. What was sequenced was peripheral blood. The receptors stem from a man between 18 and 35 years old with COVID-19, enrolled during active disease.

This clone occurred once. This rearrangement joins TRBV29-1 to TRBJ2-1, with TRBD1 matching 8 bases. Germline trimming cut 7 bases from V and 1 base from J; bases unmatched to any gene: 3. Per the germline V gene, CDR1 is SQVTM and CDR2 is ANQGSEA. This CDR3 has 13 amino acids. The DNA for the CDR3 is TGCAGCGGGGGACAGGAGTCCTACAATGAGCAGTTCTTC. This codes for CSGGQESYNEQFF.

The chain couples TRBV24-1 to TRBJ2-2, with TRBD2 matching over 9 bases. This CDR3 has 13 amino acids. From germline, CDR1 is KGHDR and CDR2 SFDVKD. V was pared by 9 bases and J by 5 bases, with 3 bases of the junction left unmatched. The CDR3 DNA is TGTGCCACCGGGACTAGCTATACCGGGGAGCTGTTTTTT. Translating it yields CATGTSYTGELFF.

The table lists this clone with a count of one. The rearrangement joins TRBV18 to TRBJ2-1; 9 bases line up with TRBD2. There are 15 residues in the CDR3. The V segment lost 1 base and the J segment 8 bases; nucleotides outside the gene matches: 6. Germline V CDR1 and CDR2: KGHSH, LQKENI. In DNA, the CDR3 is TGTGCCAGCTCACCACGTGGGATAGCGGGGGATGAGCAGTTCTTC. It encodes CASSPRGIAGDEQFF.

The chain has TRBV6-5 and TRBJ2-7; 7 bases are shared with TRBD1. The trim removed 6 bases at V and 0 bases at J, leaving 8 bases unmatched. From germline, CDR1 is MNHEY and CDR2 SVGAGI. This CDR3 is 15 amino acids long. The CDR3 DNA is TGTGCCAGCAGGCCGCCAGGGACAGCCTCCTACGAGCAGTACTTC. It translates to CASRPPGTASYEQYF.

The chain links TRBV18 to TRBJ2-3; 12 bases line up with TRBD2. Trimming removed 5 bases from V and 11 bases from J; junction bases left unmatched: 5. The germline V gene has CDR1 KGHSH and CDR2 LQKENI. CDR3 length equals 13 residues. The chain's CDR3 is CASSAGTSGQQYF. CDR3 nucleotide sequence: TGTGCCAGCTCAGCCGGGACTAGCGGGCAGCAGTATTTT.

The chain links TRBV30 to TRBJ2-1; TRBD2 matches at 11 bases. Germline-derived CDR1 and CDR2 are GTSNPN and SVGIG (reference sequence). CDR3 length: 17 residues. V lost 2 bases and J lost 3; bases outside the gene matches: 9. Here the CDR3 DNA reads TGTGCCTGGAGTAGGACGGGGCTAGCGGGAGGCTACAATGAGCAGTTCTTC. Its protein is CAWSRTGLAGGYNEQFF.

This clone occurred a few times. In DNA, the CDR3 is TGTGCCAGCAGCTTCGCAGGGGGCGAAGCTTTCTTT. Its protein product is CASSFAGGEAFF. The V and J genes are TRBV11-3 and TRBJ1-1, with TRBD1 matching over 8 bases. The germline V gene has CDR1 SGHNT and CDR2 YENEEA. V shed 3 bases and J 8 bases; nucleotides not matched to a gene: 2. The CDR3 consists of 12 residues.

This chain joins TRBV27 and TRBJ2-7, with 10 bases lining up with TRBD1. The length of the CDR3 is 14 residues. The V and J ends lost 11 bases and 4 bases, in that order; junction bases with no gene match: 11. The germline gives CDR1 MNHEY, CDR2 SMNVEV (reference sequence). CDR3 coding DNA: TGTGCCCTACAGTATCCGGGACAGGGGTACGAGCAGTACTTC. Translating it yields CALQYPGQGYEQYF.

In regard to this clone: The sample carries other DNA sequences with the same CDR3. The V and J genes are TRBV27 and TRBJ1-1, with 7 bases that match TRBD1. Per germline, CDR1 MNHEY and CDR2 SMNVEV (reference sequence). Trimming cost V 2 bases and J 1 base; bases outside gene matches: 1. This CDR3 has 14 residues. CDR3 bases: TGTGCCAGCAGTTTAGGGACAGCGAACACTGAAGCTTTCTTT. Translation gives CASSLGTANTEAFF.

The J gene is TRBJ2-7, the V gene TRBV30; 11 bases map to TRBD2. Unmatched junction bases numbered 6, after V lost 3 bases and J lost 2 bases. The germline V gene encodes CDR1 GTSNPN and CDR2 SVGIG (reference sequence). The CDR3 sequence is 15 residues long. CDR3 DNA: TGTGCCTGGAGCACTAGCGGGAGTTCTACCTACGAGCAGTACTTC. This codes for CAWSTSGSSTYEQYF.

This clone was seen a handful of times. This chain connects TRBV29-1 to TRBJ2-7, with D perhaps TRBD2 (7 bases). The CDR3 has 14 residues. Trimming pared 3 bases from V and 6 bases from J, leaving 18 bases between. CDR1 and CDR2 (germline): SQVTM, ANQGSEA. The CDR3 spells CSVDLAQGGVEQYF. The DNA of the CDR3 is TGCAGCGTTGACCTAGCACAGGGAGGGGTCGAGCAGTACTTC.

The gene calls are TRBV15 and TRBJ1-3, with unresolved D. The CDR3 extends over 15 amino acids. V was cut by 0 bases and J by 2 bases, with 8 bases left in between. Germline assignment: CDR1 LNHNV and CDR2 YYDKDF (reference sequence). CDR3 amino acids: CATSREQLPGNTIYF. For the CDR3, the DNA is TGTGCCACCAGCAGAGAACAGTTGCCTGGAAACACCATATATTTT.

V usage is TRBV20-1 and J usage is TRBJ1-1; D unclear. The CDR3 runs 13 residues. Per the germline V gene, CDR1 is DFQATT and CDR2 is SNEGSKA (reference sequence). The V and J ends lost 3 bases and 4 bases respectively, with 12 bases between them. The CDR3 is CSASRSGSTEAFF. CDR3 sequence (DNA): TGCAGTGCTAGTAGGTCGGGGAGCACTGAAGCTTTCTTT.

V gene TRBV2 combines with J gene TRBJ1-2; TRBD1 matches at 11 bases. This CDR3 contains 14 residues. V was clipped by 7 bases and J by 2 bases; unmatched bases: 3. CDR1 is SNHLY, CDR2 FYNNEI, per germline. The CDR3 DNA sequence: TGTGCCAGCAAGGACAGGGGGCAAAACTATGGCTACACCTTC. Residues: CASKDRGQNYGYTF. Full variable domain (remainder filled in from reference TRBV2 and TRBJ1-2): EPEVTQTPSHQVTQMGQEVILRCVPISNHLYFYWYRQILGQKVEFLVSFYNNEISEKSEIFDDQFSVERPDGSNFTLKIRSTKLEDSAMYFCASKDRGQNYGYTFGSGTRLTVV.

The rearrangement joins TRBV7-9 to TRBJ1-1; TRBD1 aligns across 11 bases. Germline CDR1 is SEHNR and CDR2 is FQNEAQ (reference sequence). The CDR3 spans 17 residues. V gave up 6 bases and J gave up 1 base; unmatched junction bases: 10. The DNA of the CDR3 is TGTGCCAGCAGTCCGGACAGGGGGCTGGGAGGGAACACTGAAGCTTTCTTT. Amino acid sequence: CASSPDRGLGGNTEAFF.

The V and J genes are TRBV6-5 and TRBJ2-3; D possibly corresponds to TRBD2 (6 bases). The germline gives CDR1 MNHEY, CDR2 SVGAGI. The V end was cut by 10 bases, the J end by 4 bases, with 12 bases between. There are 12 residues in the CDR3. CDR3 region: CATKAGSDTQYF. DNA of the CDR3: TGTGCCACCAAGGCGGGGTCAGATACGCAGTATTTT.

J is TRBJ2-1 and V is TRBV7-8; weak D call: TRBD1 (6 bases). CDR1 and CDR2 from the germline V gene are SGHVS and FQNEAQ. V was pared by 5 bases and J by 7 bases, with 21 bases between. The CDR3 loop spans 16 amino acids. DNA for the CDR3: TGTGCCAGCAGCGCCACCCGGAGAGGGGGAGAAAATGAGCAGTTCTTC. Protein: CASSATRRGGENEQFF. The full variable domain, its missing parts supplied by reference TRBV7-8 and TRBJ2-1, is GAGVSQSPRYKVAKRGQDVALRCDPISGHVSLFWYQQALGQGPEFLTYFQNEAQLDKSGLPSDRFFAERPEGSVSTLKIQRTQQEDSAVYLCASSATRRGGENEQFFGPGTRLTVL.

As DNA, the CDR3 is TGCAGTGCTAGTTCAGGGTGGGACAATGAGCAGTTCTTC. Protein product: CSASSGWDNEQFF. V and J are TRBV20-1 and TRBJ2-1; a weak D match, TRBD1 (5 bases). Between the trimmed V and J ends, which lost 3 bases and 5 bases, there was a span of 11 bases. The length of the CDR3 is 13 residues. CDR1 DFQATT and CDR2 SNEGSKA come from the germline V gene (reference sequence).

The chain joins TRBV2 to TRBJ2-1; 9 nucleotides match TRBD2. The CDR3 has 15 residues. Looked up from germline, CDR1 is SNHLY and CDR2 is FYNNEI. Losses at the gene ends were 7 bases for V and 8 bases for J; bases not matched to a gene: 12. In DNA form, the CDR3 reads TGTGCCAGCAATGGCGGCGGGAGGGCCAGGGATGAGCAGTTCTTC. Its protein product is CASNGGGRARDEQFF.

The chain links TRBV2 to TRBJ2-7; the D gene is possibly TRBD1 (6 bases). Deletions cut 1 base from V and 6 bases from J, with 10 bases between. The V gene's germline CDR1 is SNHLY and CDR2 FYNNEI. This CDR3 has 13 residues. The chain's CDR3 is CASSEGSGVEQYF. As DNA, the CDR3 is TGTGCCAGCAGTGAAGGCTCAGGGGTCGAGCAGTACTTC.

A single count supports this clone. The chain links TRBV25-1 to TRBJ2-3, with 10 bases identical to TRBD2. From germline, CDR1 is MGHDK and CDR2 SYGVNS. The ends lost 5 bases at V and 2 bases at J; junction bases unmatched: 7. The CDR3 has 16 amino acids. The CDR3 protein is CASSNRLAGLTDTQYF. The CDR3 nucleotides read TGTGCCAGCAGTAATCGACTAGCGGGCCTCACAGATACGCAGTATTTT.

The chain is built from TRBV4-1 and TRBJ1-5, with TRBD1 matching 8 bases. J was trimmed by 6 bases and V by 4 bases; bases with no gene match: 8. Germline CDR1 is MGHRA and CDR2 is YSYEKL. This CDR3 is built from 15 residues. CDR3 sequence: CASSRTMDRAQPQHF. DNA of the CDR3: TGCGCCAGCAGCCGAACCATGGACAGGGCTCAGCCCCAGCATTTT.

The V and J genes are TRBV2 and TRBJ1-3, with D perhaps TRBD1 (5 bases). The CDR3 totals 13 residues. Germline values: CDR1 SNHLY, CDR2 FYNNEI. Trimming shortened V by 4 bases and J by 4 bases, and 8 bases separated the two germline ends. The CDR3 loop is CASSGDSGNTIYF. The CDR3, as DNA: TGTGCCAGCAGTGGGGACTCCGGAAACACCATATATTTT.

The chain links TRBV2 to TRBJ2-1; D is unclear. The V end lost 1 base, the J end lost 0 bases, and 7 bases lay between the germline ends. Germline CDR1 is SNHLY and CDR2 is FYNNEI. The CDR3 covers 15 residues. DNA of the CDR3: TGTGCCAGCAGTGAAGACTGGAGCTCCTACAATGAGCAGTTCTTC. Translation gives CASSEDWSSYNEQFF.